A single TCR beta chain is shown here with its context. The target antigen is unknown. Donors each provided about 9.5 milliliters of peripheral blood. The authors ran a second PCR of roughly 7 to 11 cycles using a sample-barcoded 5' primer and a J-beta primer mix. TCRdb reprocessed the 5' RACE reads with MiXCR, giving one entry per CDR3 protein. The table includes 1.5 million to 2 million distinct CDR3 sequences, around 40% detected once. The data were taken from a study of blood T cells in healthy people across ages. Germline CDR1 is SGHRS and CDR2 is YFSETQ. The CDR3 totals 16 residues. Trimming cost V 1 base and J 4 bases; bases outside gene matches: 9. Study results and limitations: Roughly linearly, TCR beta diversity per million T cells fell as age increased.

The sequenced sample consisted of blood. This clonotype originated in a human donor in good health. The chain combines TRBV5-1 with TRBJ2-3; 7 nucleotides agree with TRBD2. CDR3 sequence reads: CASSLIQAGSPDTQYF. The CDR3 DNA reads TGCGCCAGCAGCTTGATACAAGCGGGGAGTCCAGATACGCAGTATTTT.